A single sample gave rise to the 2 T cell receptor beta chains below, sequenced in a study of immune cell composition in non-small cell lung cancer. Data came from immunoSEQ multiplex PCR; TCRdb stores just in-frame clones and leaves some out. This table holds 5,000 or so clones, around four fifths found once. Sequencing was performed on lung tumor tissue. These receptors came from a human donor with non-small cell lung cancer.

This clone has just a few counts. The chain couples TRBV4-2 to TRBJ2-7, with 9 positions matching TRBD2. V lost 1 base and J lost 6; bases outside the gene matches: 7. Germline V CDR1 and CDR2: LGHNA, YNFKEQ. The CDR3 spans 15 residues. The CDR3 loop is CASSQVVAGDGEQYF. DNA of the CDR3: TGTGCCAGCAGCCAAGTAGTAGCGGGAGACGGCGAGCAGTACTTC.

This clone was counted once. The chain joins TRBV19 to TRBJ2-3, with TRBD2 matching 8 bases. V trimming: 4 bases; J trimming: 0 bases; junction bases outside the gene matches: 6. The CDR3 totals 16 residues. Germline V gene lookup returns CDR1 LNHDA and CDR2 SQIVND (reference sequence). Written as DNA, the CDR3 is TGTGCCAGTAGTAATGGGGCTAGCGGGAGCACAGATACGCAGTATTTT. Residues: CASSNGASGSTDTQYF.